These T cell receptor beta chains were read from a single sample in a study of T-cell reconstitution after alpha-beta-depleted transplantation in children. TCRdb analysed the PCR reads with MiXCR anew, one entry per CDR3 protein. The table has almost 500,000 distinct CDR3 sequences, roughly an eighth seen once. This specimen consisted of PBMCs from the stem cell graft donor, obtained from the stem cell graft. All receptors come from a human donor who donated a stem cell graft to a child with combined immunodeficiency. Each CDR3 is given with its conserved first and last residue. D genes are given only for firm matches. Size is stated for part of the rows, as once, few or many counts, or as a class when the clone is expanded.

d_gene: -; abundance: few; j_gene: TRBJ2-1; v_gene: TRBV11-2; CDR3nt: TGTGCCAGCAGCTCCGTCGAGGACTCCAGCTCCTACAATGAGCAGTTCTTC; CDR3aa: CASSSVEDSSSYNEQFF
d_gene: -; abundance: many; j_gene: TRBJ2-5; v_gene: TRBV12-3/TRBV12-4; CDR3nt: TGTGCCAGCAGTTTAGTAGCCCAAGAGACCCAGTACTTC; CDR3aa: CASSLVAQETQYF
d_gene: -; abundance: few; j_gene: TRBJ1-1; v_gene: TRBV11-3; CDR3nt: TGTGCCAGCAGCTTAGATCGCTTACCTGAAGCTTTCTTT; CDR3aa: CASSLDRLPEAFF
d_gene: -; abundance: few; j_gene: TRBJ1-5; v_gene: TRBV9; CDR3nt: TGTGCCAGCGGTAAGGACGCGAGCAATCAGCCCCAGCATTTT; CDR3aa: CASGKDASNQPQHF
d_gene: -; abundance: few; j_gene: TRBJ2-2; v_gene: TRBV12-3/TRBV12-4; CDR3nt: TGTGCCAGCATTCAACTCACCGGGGAGCTGTTTTTT; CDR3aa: CASIQLTGELFF
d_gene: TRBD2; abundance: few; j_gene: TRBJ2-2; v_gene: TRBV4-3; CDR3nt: TGCGCCAGCAGCCTGGGACTATCGGGAACCGGGGAGCTGTTTTTT; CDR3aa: CASSLGLSGTGELFF
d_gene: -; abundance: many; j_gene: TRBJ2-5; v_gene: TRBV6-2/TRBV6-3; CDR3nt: TGTGCCAGCAGTTCATTTACCACAGGACAAGAGACCCAGTACTTC; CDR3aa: CASSSFTTGQETQYF
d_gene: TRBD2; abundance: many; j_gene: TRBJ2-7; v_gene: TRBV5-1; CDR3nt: TGCGCCAGCAGCCGGACTAGCGGGAGGGCTTACTACGAGCAGTACTTC; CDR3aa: CASSRTSGRAYYEQYF
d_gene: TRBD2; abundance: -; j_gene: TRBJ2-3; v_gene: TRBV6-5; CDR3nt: TGTGCCAGCAGTTACTCGGTTGCGGGAGATCCAGATACGCAGTATTTT; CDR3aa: CASSYSVAGDPDTQYF
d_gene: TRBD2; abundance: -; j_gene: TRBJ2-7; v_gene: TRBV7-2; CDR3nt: TGTGCCAGCAGCTTAGTTAGGACTAGCGGGGTCGACGAGCAGTACTTC; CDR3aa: CASSLVRTSGVDEQYF
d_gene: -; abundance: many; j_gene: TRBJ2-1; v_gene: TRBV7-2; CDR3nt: TGTGCCAGCAGCTCCCTACGGGGGAGCTCCTACAATGAGCAGTTCTTC; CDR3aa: CASSSLRGSSYNEQFF
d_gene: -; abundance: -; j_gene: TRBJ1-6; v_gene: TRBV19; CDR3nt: TGTGCCAGTAGTACCCTCATCAGGGGTAATTCACCCCTCCACTTT; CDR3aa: CASSTLIRGNSPLHF
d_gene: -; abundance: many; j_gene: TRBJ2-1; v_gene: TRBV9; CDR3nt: TGTGCCAGCAGCGTAGGGCAGGGAGTACACAATGAGCAGTTCTTC; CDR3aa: CASSVGQGVHNEQFF
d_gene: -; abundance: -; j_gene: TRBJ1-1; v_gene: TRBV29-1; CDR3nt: TGCAGCGTTACCGTCAATGCAGCGAAGAACACTGAAGCTTTCTTT; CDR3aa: CSVTVNAAKNTEAFF
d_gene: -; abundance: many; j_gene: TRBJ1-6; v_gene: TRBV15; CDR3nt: TGTGCCACCAGCAGAGAACCAGGGGTGAGTTCACCCCTCCACTTT; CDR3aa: CATSREPGVSSPLHF
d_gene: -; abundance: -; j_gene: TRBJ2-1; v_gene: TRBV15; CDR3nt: TGTGCCACCAGCAGAGTGGGTGGCAGAGCCTACAATGAGCAGTTCTTC; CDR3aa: CATSRVGGRAYNEQFF
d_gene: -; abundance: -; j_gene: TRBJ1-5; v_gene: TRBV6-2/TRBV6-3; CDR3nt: TGTGCCAGCAGTTACATTAGGGTGAATAGCAATCAGCCCCAGCATTTT; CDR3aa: CASSYIRVNSNQPQHF
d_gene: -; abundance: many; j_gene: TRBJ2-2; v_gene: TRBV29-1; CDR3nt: TGCAGCGTTGGCGGCAACCCCGGGGAGCTGTTTTTT; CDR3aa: CSVGGNPGELFF
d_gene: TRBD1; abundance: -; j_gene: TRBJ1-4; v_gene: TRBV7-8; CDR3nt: TGTGCCAGCAGCTTGAACCAGGGGGTTGGGGATGAAAAACTGTTTTTT; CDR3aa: CASSLNQGVGDEKLFF
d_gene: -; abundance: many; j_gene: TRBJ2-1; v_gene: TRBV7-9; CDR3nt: TGTGCCAGCAGCAATGACAACGGACTTCACAATGAGCAGTTCTTC; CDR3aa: CASSNDNGLHNEQFF
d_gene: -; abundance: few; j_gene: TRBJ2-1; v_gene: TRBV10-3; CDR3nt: TGTGCCATCAGTGGTCTCAGGGATGAGCAGTTCTTC; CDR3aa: CAISGLRDEQFF
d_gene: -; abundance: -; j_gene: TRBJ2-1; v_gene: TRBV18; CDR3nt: TGTGCCAGCTCACCCCCAACGTCCCCCTCTGACAATGAGCAGTTCTTC; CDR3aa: CASSPPTSPSDNEQFF
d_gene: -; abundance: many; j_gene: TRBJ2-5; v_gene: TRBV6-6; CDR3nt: TGTGCCAGCAGTTACAGTGGCCAAGAGACCCAGTACTTC; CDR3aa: CASSYSGQETQYF
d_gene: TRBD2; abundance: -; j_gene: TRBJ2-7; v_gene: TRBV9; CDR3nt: TGTGCCAGCAACCCGGGACTAGGGCTCTACGAGCAGTACTTC; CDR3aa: CASNPGLGLYEQYF
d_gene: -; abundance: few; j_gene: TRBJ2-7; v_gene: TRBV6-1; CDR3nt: TGTGCCAGCAGCGGCGGCCTCGTGGCTAGCTACGAGCAGTACTTC; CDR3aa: CASSGGLVASYEQYF
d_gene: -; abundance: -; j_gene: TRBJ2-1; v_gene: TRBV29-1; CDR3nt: TGCAGCGTCTTACCGGCTGAGCAGTTCTTC; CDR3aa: CSVLPAEQFF
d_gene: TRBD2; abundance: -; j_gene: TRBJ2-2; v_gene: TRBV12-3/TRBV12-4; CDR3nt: TGTGCCAGCAGTTCTAACGGACTAGCGGAGTACACCGGGGAGCTGTTTTTT; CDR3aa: CASSSNGLAEYTGELFF
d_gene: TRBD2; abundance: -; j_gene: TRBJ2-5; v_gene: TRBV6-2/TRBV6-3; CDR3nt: TGTGCCAGCGTAGCGGGAGTTGCCGAGACCCAGTACTTC; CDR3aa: CASVAGVAETQYF
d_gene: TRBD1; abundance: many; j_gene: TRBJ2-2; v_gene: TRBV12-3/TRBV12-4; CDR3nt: TGTGCCAGCAGTCTCGACAGGGAGTACACCGGGGAGCTGTTTTTT; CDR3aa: CASSLDREYTGELFF
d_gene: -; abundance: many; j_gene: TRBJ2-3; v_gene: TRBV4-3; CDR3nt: TGCGCCAGCAGCCAAGTTGGGACTCCATCCACAGATACGCAGTATTTT; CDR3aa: CASSQVGTPSTDTQYF
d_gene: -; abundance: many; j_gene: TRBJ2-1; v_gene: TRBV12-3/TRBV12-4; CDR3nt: TGTGCCAGCAGTTTAATTTTCCCCCGGGGGTTCAATGAGCAGTTCTTC; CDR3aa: CASSLIFPRGFNEQFF
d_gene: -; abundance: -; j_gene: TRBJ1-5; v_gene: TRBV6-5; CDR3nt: TGTGCCAGCAGTTACGTTTCACAGCCCAATCAGCCCCAGCATTTT; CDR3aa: CASSYVSQPNQPQHF
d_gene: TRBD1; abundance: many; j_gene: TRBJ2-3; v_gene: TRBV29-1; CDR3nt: TGCAGCGTTGAGGGACAGGGGTATGAAGATACGCAGTATTTT; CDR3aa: CSVEGQGYEDTQYF
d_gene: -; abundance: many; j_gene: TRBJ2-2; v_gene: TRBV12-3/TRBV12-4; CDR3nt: TGTGCCAGCAGTTTGGTGTGGGACCCGACGAACACCGGGGAGCTGTTTTTT; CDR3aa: CASSLVWDPTNTGELFF
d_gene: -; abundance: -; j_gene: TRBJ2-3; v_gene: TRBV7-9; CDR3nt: TGTGCCAGCACCTGGGGGTTTGGAGATACGCAGTATTTT; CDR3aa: CASTWGFGDTQYF
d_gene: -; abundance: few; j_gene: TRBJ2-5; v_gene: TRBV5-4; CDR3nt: TGTGCCAGCAGCTTCCCCCTAGGGGGCGGGGAAGAGACCCAGTACTTC; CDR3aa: CASSFPLGGGEETQYF
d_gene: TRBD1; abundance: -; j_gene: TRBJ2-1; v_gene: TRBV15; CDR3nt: TGTGCCACCAGCAGGGGATCAGCGAGGGACAGCCATGAGCAGTTCTTC; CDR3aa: CATSRGSARDSHEQFF
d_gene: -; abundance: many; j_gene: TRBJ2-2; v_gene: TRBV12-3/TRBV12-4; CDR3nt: TGTGCCAGCAGCCCCCCTGGGGGGGAGCTGTTTTTT; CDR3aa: CASSPPGGELFF
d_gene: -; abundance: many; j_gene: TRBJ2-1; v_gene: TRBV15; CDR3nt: TGTGCCACCAGCTTCCCCGGAACCTACAATGAGCAGTTCTTC; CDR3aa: CATSFPGTYNEQFF
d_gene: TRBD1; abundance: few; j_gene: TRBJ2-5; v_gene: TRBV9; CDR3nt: TGTGCCAGCAGCGTGTCGACAGGGGGCGAAGAGACCCAGTACTTC; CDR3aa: CASSVSTGGEETQYF
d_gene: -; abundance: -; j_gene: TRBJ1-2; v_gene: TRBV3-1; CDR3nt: TGTGCCAGCAGCCAAGATCATGACAGGAACTATGGCTACACCTTC; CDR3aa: CASSQDHDRNYGYTF
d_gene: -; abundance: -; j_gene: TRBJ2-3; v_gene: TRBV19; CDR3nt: TGTGCCAGTAGACAACAGCCCAGGGTAGTAGATACGCAGTATTTT; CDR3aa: CASRQQPRVVDTQYF
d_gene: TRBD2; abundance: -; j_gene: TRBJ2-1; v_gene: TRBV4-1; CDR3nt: TGCGCCAGCAGCCCTGGGACTAGCGGGAGCTATGAGCAGTTCTTC; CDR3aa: CASSPGTSGSYEQFF
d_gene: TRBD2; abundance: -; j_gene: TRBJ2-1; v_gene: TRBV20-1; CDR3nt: TGCAGTGCTAGTGCGGGTCGACTAGCGGGGGCCAATTCCTACAATGAGCAGTTCTTC; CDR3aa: CSASAGRLAGANSYNEQFF
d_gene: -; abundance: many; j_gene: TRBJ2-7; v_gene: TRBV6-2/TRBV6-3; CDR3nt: TGTGCCAGCAGTTTAGTGGGAGCCACCTACGAGCAGTACTTC; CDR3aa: CASSLVGATYEQYF
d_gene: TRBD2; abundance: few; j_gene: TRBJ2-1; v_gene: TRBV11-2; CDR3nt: TGTGCCAGCAGCTCCATACTAGCGGGGGGGTCCATCCACAATGAGCAGTTCTTC; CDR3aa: CASSSILAGGSIHNEQFF
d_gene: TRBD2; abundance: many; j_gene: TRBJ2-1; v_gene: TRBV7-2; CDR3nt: TGTGCCAGCAGCATAAGGACTAGCGGGTACGATGAGCAGTTCTTC; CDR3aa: CASSIRTSGYDEQFF
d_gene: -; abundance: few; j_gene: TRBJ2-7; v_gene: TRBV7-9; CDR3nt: TGTGCCAGCAGCTTGACCGCCGAGCAGTACTTC; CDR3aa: CASSLTAEQYF
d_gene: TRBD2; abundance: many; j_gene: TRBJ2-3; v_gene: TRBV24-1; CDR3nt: TGTGCCACCAGTGATCCTAGCGGGGGCACAGATACGCAGTATTTT; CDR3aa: CATSDPSGGTDTQYF
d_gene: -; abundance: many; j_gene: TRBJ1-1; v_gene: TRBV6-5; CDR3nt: TGTGCCAGCAGTTACGGGGGGCGTGAAGCTTTCTTT; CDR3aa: CASSYGGREAFF
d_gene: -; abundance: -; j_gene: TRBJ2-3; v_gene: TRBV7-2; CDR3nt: TGTGCCAGCAGCTTATTGGAGGCCGGGGGGCCAGATACGCAGTATTTT; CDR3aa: CASSLLEAGGPDTQYF
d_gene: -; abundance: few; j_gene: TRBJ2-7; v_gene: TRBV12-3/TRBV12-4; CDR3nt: TGTGCCAGCAGTTTTAGCATCACCTACGAGCAGTACTTC; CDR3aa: CASSFSITYEQYF
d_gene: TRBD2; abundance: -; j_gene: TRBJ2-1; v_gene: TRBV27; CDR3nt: TGTGCCACCTTAGCGGGAGCTAGTGAGCAGTTCTTC; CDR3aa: CATLAGASEQFF
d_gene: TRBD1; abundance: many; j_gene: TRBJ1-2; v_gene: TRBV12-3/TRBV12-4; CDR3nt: TGTGCCAGCAGCTACACAGGGGGTAACTATGGCTACACCTTC; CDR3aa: CASSYTGGNYGYTF